Following are 30 T cell receptor beta chains from one sample sequenced in a study of cytomegalovirus exposure and HLA in healthy donors. The PCR was carried out with 60 Vbeta primers and 13 Jbeta primers. TCRdb's copy holds only in-frame clones and misses some; the assay was immunoSEQ multiplex PCR. Here the sample spans 150,000 to 200,000 clones, about 85% being singletons. Input material: PBMCs. The receptors shown here come from a man aged 50 or older in good health and CMV-seropositive.

The V call is TRBV9, the J call TRBJ2-7; 12 positions match TRBD2. The CDR3 totals 14 residues. V shed 3 bases and J 3 bases; nucleotides not matched to a gene: 1. CDR1 is SGDLS and CDR2 is YYNGEE in the germline V gene. In DNA, the CDR3 is TGTGCCAGCAGCGAGACTAGCGGGAGCTACGAGCAGTACTTC. Translation: CASSETSGSYEQYF.

This chain links TRBV5-6 with TRBJ1-2; D is unclear. V was cut by 4 bases and J by 0 bases, with 10 bases left in between. The CDR3 loop spans 14 amino acids. Germline CDR1 SGHDT, CDR2 YYEEEE. The CDR3 nucleotides are TGTGCCAGCAGCCCTAAGCCCTCTAACTATGGCTACACCTTC. Protein: CASSPKPSNYGYTF.

The genes are TRBV30 and TRBJ1-2, with no clear D. The ends were cut back, 2 bases at V and 4 bases at J, with 14 bases in the middle. CDR1 is GTSNPN and CDR2 is SVGIG in the germline V gene (reference sequence). The CDR3 consists of 14 residues. The CDR3 protein is CAWSPQSIAYGYTF. The CDR3 nucleotides read TGTGCCTGGAGTCCTCAAAGCATAGCCTATGGCTACACCTTC.

This clone was seen once. The genes are TRBV6-1 and TRBJ1-4; TRBD1 aligns across 8 bases. This CDR3 has 13 residues. The germline gives CDR1 MNHNS, CDR2 SASEGT. Trimming removed 7 bases from V and 7 bases from J; junction bases left unmatched: 5. CDR3 bases: TGTGCCAGCAATACAGGGGGGACTGAAAAACTGTTTTTT. This gives the protein CASNTGGTEKLFF.

This clone has a handful of counts. The chain joins TRBV19 to TRBJ2-7; 9 positions match TRBD1. Unmatched junction bases numbered 8, after V lost 10 bases and J lost 4 bases. The CDR3 spans 13 residues. Germline V lookup: CDR1 LNHDA, CDR2 SQIVND (reference sequence). For the CDR3, the DNA is TGTGCCACCCGGGACAGGGCCATGTACGAGCAGTACTTC. Protein sequence: CATRDRAMYEQYF.

This chain uses TRBV5-1 with TRBJ1-1; D ambiguous. V dropped 0 bases and J dropped 5 bases, with 17 bases sitting between them. Germline V lookup: CDR1 SGHRS, CDR2 YFSETQ. The CDR3 runs 16 residues. The CDR3 is CASSLGTGVVWTEAFF. In nucleotides, the CDR3 is TGCGCCAGCAGCTTGGGCACCGGGGTCGTATGGACTGAAGCTTTCTTT.

The gene calls are TRBV18 and TRBJ2-3; TRBD1 matches 8 bases. CDR1 and CDR2 (germline): KGHSH, LQKENI. V dropped 3 bases and J dropped 5; count of bases not matched to a gene: 7. This CDR3 contains 15 residues. CDR3 in DNA: TGTGCCAGCTCACCCGACAGGGGAAATGGAGATACGCAGTATTTT. This sequence encodes CASSPDRGNGDTQYF. Using reference TRBV18 and TRBJ2-3 for the parts outside the CDR3, the full variable domain is NAGVMQNPRHLVRRRGQEARLRCSPMKGHSHVYWYRQLPEEGLKFMVYLQKENIIDESGMPKERFSAEFPKEGPSILRIQQVVRGDSAAYFCASSPDRGNGDTQYFGPGTRLTVL.

The J gene is TRBJ1-1, the V gene TRBV9; the match to TRBD1 covers 8 bases. CDR1 is SGDLS, CDR2 YYNGEE, per germline. Germline trimming cut 4 bases from V and 1 base from J; bases unmatched to any gene: 6. The CDR3 has 15 residues. The CDR3 spells CASSLGQGANTEAFF. In nucleotides, the CDR3 is TGTGCCAGCAGCTTAGGACAGGGCGCGAACACTGAAGCTTTCTTT.

This chain uses TRBV27 with TRBJ1-2, with D tentatively TRBD1 (5 bases). V gave up 4 bases and J gave up 7 bases, with 13 bases separating them. CDR1 MNHEY and CDR2 SMNVEV come from the germline V gene (reference sequence). The CDR3 sequence is 13 residues long. CDR3 bases: TGTGCCAGCAGTTCGAGACAGCGGGGTGGCTACACCTTC. Translated: CASSSRQRGGYTF.

Written as DNA, the CDR3 is TGTGCCAGCAGCGTATCCGGGACTAGGGGCCGGGTTGGGGAGCTGTTTTTT. Amino acids: CASSVSGTRGRVGELFF. This rearrangement joins TRBV9 to TRBJ2-2; 8 bases are a match to TRBD2. The junction had 13 bases not matched to a gene; V was cut back by 1 base and J by 8 bases. The germline gives CDR1 SGDLS, CDR2 YYNGEE. The CDR3 has 17 amino acids.

The chain couples TRBV7-8 to TRBJ1-2; TRBD1 might be the D (6 bases). CDR1 is SGHVS, CDR2 FQNEAQ, per germline. Between the trimmed V and J ends, which lost 5 bases and 5 bases, there was a span of 15 bases. This CDR3 contains 14 residues. Written as DNA, the CDR3 is TGTGCCAGCAGCCACGGGGGGCCGGGGTATGGCTACACCTTC. This codes for CASSHGGPGYGYTF.

The V and J genes are TRBV11-2 and TRBJ2-7; the match to TRBD1 covers 10 bases. CDR3 length: 16 residues. Germline CDR1 reads SGHAT; CDR2 reads FQNNGV. Germline trimming cut 5 bases from V and 3 bases from J; bases unmatched to any gene: 10. CDR3 nucleotide sequence: TGTGCCAGCAGCGACATTCTGACAGGGGGCATCTACGAGCAGTACTTC. It translates to CASSDILTGGIYEQYF. The full variable domain, with the rest looked up from reference TRBV11-2 and TRBJ2-7, is EAGVAQSPRYKIIEKRQSVAFWCNPISGHATLYWYQQILGQGPKLLIQFQNNGVVDDSQLPKDRFSAERLKGVDSTLKIQPAKLEDSAVYLCASSDILTGGIYEQYFGPGTRLTVT.

This clone was seen only a few times. The chain recombines TRBV27 with TRBJ2-7; D possibly corresponds to TRBD1 (6 bases). Germline V lookup: CDR1 MNHEY, CDR2 SMNVEV (reference sequence). CDR3 length: 14 residues. V lost 6 bases, J lost 0 bases, and 12 bases lay in between. CDR3 sequence (DNA): TGTGCCAGCAGACCTGGACAGTACTCCTACGAGCAGTACTTC. It yields the protein CASRPGQYSYEQYF.

The chain has TRBV5-1 and TRBJ1-1, with D maybe TRBD1 (5 bases). Between the trimmed V and J ends, which lost 0 bases and 0 bases, there was a span of 12 bases. Germline V lookup: CDR1 SGHRS, CDR2 YFSETQ. The length of the CDR3 is 16 residues. The CDR3 is CASSLGSGLMNTEAFF. The CDR3 DNA reads as TGCGCCAGCAGCTTGGGATCAGGGTTGATGAACACTGAAGCTTTCTTT. Based on the CDR3 plus reference TRBV5-1 and TRBJ1-1, the full variable domain is KAGVTQTPRYLIKTRGQQVTLSCSPISGHRSVSWYQQTPGQGLQFLFEYFSETQRNKGNFPGRFSGRQFSNSRSEMNVSTLELGDSALYLCASSLGSGLMNTEAFFGQGTRLTVV.

This clone has only one observation. CDR3 in amino acids: CRAGIYEQYF. As DNA, the CDR3 is TGCAGGGCGGGGATTTACGAGCAGTACTTC. This chain uses TRBV20-1 with TRBJ2-7; TRBD2 is a possible D gene (6 bases). CDR1 and CDR2 (germline): DFQATT, SNEGSKA (reference sequence). This CDR3 is built from 10 residues.

The CDR3 reads CASSTGTSGRIETQYF. Here the CDR3 DNA reads TGTGCCAGCAGCACAGGGACTAGCGGGAGAATAGAGACCCAGTACTTC. The gene calls are TRBV5-4 and TRBJ2-5; TRBD2 matches at 14 bases. CDR1 and CDR2 from the germline V gene are SGHNT and YYREEE (reference sequence). This CDR3 is built from 16 residues. Trimming took 4 bases from V and 4 from J; bases not matched to a gene: 6.

The chain joins TRBV5-1 to TRBJ2-1, with TRBD2 matching over 7 bases. The V segment lost 1 base and the J segment 0 bases; nucleotides outside the gene matches: 7. The CDR3 sequence is 17 residues long. Germline V lookup: CDR1 SGHRS, CDR2 YFSETQ. The CDR3 DNA reads TGCGCCAGCAGCTTGCAGCTAGCGGCAAGCTCCTACAATGAGCAGTTCTTC. It codes for CASSLQLAASSYNEQFF.

The rearrangement joins TRBV5-6 to TRBJ2-3, with a possible D match to TRBD2 (6 bases). V was shortened by 2 bases and J by 7 bases, with 14 bases between the two germline ends. There are 14 residues in the CDR3. Germline V gives CDR1 SGHDT, CDR2 YYEEEE. The chain's CDR3 is CASSFDAGTYTQYF. CDR3 nucleotide sequence: TGTGCCAGCAGCTTCGACGCGGGGACGTATACGCAGTATTTT.

This sequence joins TRBV4-1 and TRBJ2-1, with 9 bases aligning to TRBD1. The germline gives CDR1 MGHRA, CDR2 YSYEKL. CDR3 size: 21 residues. V was clipped by 1 base and J by 5 bases; unmatched bases: 21. CDR3 bases: TGCGCCAGCAGCCAAGGGTATCACAGGGGGCAGGGCACAACCCCCCACAATGAGCAGTTCTTC. This gives the protein CASSQGYHRGQGTTPHNEQFF.

This clone has only a few counts. The J gene is TRBJ1-2, the V gene TRBV7-2; TRBD1 aligns across 11 bases. This CDR3 is built from 15 residues. CDR1 is SGHTA and CDR2 is FQGNSA in the germline V gene. The trim removed 5 bases at V and 5 bases at J, leaving 7 bases unmatched. For the CDR3, the DNA is TGTGCCAGCAGCCCCCGGACAGGGGGCAGGTATGGCTACACCTTC. This gives the protein CASSPRTGGRYGYTF. The full variable domain, in which reference TRBV7-2 and TRBJ1-2 provide the parts outside the CDR3, is GAGVSQSPSNKVTEKGKDVELRCDPISGHTALYWYRQSLGQGLEFLIYFQGNSAPDKSGLPSDRFSAERTGGSVSTLTIQRTQQEDSAVYLCASSPRTGGRYGYTFGSGTRLTVV.

The chain has TRBV28 and TRBJ1-2; D perhaps matches TRBD1 (6 bases). The V end was cut by 6 bases, the J end by 4 bases, with 15 bases between. Germline CDR1 is MDHEN and CDR2 is SYDVKM. The CDR3 extends over 14 amino acids. The DNA for the CDR3 is TGTGCCAGCAGCGACCCTCAGGGGCTCTATGGCTACACCTTC. Amino acid sequence: CASSDPQGLYGYTF.

V is TRBV6-1 and J is TRBJ1-5; 7 bases are a match to TRBD1. V shed 6 bases, J shed 4 bases, and the junction held 9 bases outside the gene matches. There are 15 residues in the CDR3. Germline CDR1 and CDR2: MNHNS and SASEGT. The CDR3 nucleotides are TGTGCCAGCAGAAATACAGGGGAAGGGAATCAGCCCCAGCATTTT. Residues: CASRNTGEGNQPQHF.

By frequency in the sample, this clone is medium-sized (0.01 to 0.1%). The genes are TRBV19 and TRBJ2-7, with a possible D match to TRBD2 (6 bases). The germline gives CDR1 LNHDA, CDR2 SQIVND (reference sequence). V was shortened by 9 bases and J by 4 bases, with 22 bases between the two germline ends. This CDR3 is built from 15 residues. CDR3 loop: CASAPLLAEPYEQYF. The DNA of the CDR3 is TGTGCCAGCGCCCCCCTCTTAGCGGAGCCTTACGAGCAGTACTTC.

The chain links TRBV9 to TRBJ1-5; D is unresolved. The CDR3 covers 14 residues. The ends were cut back, 3 bases at V and 5 bases at J, with 12 bases in the middle. Germline CDR1 and CDR2: SGDLS and YYNGEE. CDR3 DNA: TGTGCCAGCAGCGGAGAGAATGTGGATCAGCCCCAGCATTTT. Protein product: CASSGENVDQPQHF.

This rearrangement joins TRBV5-4 to TRBJ1-5; 7 positions match TRBD1. This CDR3 region has 14 residues. Unmatched junction bases numbered 7, after V lost 3 bases and J lost 7 bases. Germline-derived CDR1 and CDR2 are SGHNT and YYREEE (reference sequence). CDR3 bases: TGTGCCAGCAGCTCCGACAGGGCGGAACAGCCCCAGCATTTT. Residues: CASSSDRAEQPQHF.

J is TRBJ1-3 and V is TRBV6-5, with D possibly matching TRBD1 (6 bases). The CDR3 sequence is 14 residues long. Per germline, CDR1 MNHEY and CDR2 SVGAGI. The V and J ends lost 2 bases and 5 bases respectively, with 10 bases between them. CDR3 in DNA: TGTGCCAGCAGTTACAACAGGGAGAGAAACACCATATATTTT. This gives the protein CASSYNRERNTIYF.

This clone was picked up one time. V is TRBV9 and J is TRBJ2-1; 12 bases are a match to TRBD2. The V gene's germline CDR1 is SGDLS and CDR2 YYNGEE. Trimming removed 4 bases from V and 4 bases from J; junction bases left unmatched: 3. The CDR3 has 15 amino acids. CDR3 sequence: CASSQLAGGYNEQFF. CDR3 sequence (DNA): TGTGCCAGCAGCCAACTAGCGGGGGGTTACAATGAGCAGTTCTTC.

This clone was counted a few times. The chain employs TRBV30 and TRBJ1-5, with D uncertain. CDR1 is GTSNPN, CDR2 SVGIG, per germline (reference sequence). V was pared by 0 bases and J by 15 bases, with 15 bases between. The CDR3 is made up of 12 amino acids. As DNA, the CDR3 is TGTGCCTGGAGTGTGGGGAGTGGGGTAAGGCATTTT. Amino acid sequence: CAWSVGSGVRHF.

The chain has TRBV28 and TRBJ1-1; D ambiguous. V dropped 8 bases and J dropped 1 base, with 11 bases sitting between them. The CDR3 consists of 13 residues. Germline V gives CDR1 MDHEN, CDR2 SYDVKM. The CDR3 reads CASLRGSNTEAFF. The CDR3 nucleotides read TGTGCCAGCCTTCGGGGATCGAACACTGAAGCTTTCTTT.

This clone was picked up one time. This chain uses TRBV6-6 with TRBJ1-2; the D is unclear. V was trimmed by 4 bases and J by 10 bases, leaving 7 bases between them. The CDR3 extends over 10 amino acids. Germline V gene lookup returns CDR1 MNHNY and CDR2 SVGAGI (reference sequence). Here the CDR3 reads CASSSTAYTF. The CDR3 DNA sequence: TGTGCCAGCAGTTCCACAGCCTACACCTTC.